This T cell receptor (beta chain) comes out of a study of post-analysis software for immune sequencing data (dated by TCRdb to about 2015). Some background on the complete study: Disease courses on record covered relapsing-remitting, secondary progressive and progressive-relapsing multiple sclerosis, though some patients had no subtype annotation. A subset of samples was prepared in parallel using single-end sample barcoding, then pooled and co-amplified after Illumina adapter ligation. The multiple sclerosis patient repertoires were compared with approximately 11 previously published healthy control repertoires from donors aged about 6 to 25 years.

The germline V gene provides CDR1 SGHDN and CDR2 FVKESK. The cysteine opens and the phenylalanine closes a CDR3 of 11 amino acids. The sequence is cut down to CDR3 DNA, 33 bases in frame from base 1. A distance of 3 bases separates the germline ends of V and J, which lose 4 bases and 3 bases respectively. Receptor libraries were prepared by PCR. Instrument on record: Illumina HiSeq 2500. To reduce PCR and sequencing biases, unique molecular identifiers were built into the TCR beta cDNA libraries. About 500,000 cDNA molecules were obtained for every 1 to 10 million input T cells, so each molecule roughly corresponded to one T cell. The same protocol used for the earlier healthy control dataset was applied to prepare and sequence the patient libraries. Samples belonging to the same batch were prepared together, multiplexed and sequenced on a shared HiSeq lane. The study's own analysis went as follows. Raw barcoded reads were processed with MIGEC, discarding single-read molecular identifier groups before consensus assembly and CDR3 extraction. VDJtools was used for post-analysis of the clonotype tables, with diversity normalized by down-sampling every dataset to the smallest sample size. In repertoire overlap clustering, CDR3 amino acid sequences, but not nucleotide sequences, were matched to correct batch-related cross-sample contamination. Starting from the raw public reads, TCRdb applied fastp trimming at Q25, assembled clones with MiXCR and retained in-frame beta chains. All rows with the same CDR3 protein become a single entry with the most common DNA and genes. TCRdb assigned the V and J calls; the authors' analysis was not used. The sample includes 750,000 to 950,000 distinct CDR3 sequences, with under 70% observed a single time. The ten most abundant clones make up under 6% of the sample.

To demonstrate the VDJtools post-analysis software, the study profiled TCR beta repertoires from the peripheral blood of 13 young patients with multiple sclerosis. The multiple sclerosis patients were children and adolescents ranging in age from roughly 6 to 16 years. Results and caveats for the whole study, not just this receptor: Direct clustering with F measure showed strong co-clustering of samples prepared in the same batch, prompting a batch-effect correction. Patients showed significantly higher frequencies than controls for a handful of TRBV segments, among them TRBV5-6, TRBV5-1 and TRBV20-1. Compared with controls, multiple sclerosis patients had significantly lower normalized Chao1 diversity, a finding suggesting substantial peripheral T-cell clonal expansion. The control group was slightly older than the multiple sclerosis patient group.

Only a few counts were recorded for this clonotype. Its antigen remains unidentified. Per-base qualities were not stored, and no clone one base away is much larger. Sample: blood. This receptor was identified in a girl aged 5 to 17 with multiple sclerosis. Recombination joined TRBV14 with TRBJ2-5, with the identity of the D gene unclear. The DNA sequence reads TGTGCCAGCAGCCGGAAAGAGACCCAGTACTTC. It specifies CASSRKETQYF.